The source of this T cell receptor (beta chain) is a study of molecular identifiers for immune sequencing clone quantification. Remarks on this clonotype: This may stem from a read error, because a much larger clone lies one nucleotide away.

MiXCR, run by TCRdb on the PCR reads, gives a single entry per CDR3 protein. This sample has more than 550,000 distinct CDR3 sequences; approximately 24% occur once, and the top ten carry 0.7% to 0.95%. The CDR3 contains 13 residues. The V gene's germline CDR1 is SGDLS and CDR2 YYNGEE. This TCR derives from a human donor in good health. Some libraries in this study had Jurkat cell RNA spiked in. J is TRBJ1-1 and V is TRBV9; D not resolved. The sequenced sample was naive CD8+ T cells from blood, with Jurkat cell RNA spiked in. The subset here: FACS-sorted CD8+CD4-CCR7+CD45RA+ naive T cells. CDR3 sequence: CASSVVGDTEALF. The CDR3 bases are TGTGCCAGCAGCGTAGTGGGAGACACTGAAGCTCTCTTT.